This T cell receptor (beta chain) was sequenced in a study of human T cells and chemical hapten exposure (dated by TCRdb to about 2021). Turning to the overall study: For sensitization, 2% DPC in acetone was applied to a roughly 2 cm by roughly 2 cm area of upper inner arm skin. Some 29 alopecia patients provided blood for TCR sequencing at one to four time points (pre-sensitization, 2, 6 and 24 weeks). Libraries were combined into a pool for sequencing, and differences in TCR yield between samples came mainly from small differences in library volumes within the pool. Throughout the roughly 25-week study period, patients were also given weekly therapeutic DPC doses on the scalp. The study tracked peripheral blood TCR repertoire changes in vivo during primary and secondary sensitization to the hapten diphenylcyclopropenone (DPC) in alopecia patients. Blood was sampled from patients pre-sensitization (week 0) and at 2, 6 and about 24 weeks after DPC sensitization. The mostly female patient cohort included alopecia areata with under or over 50% scalp involvement, alopecia totalis and alopecia universalis. Patch tests used Finn chambers with 0.01% DPC on the upper back, scored after 6 days by International Contact Dermatitis Research Group standards.

To prepare the library, RACE was applied. The run used a NextSeq 500. During library preparation, unique molecular identifiers were attached to individual cDNA molecules so that TCRs could be counted quantitatively and reproducibly. For every blood RNA sample, sequencing covered both the TCR alpha and TCR beta chains. Regarding the original processing steps: A median of roughly 98,000 TCRs per sample was observed, with a range of about 23,224 to 700,000. V, J and CDR3 annotation of the TCR reads was carried out using the Decombinator software suite. Every sample was subsampled to the same number of TCRs (28,000) for the PS versus PT1 abundance plots. Expanded TCRs were defined as absent before sensitization and observed at least eight times at the 2-week time point. Starting from the raw public reads, TCRdb applied fastp trimming at Q25, assembled clones with MiXCR and retained in-frame beta chains. Here each entry gathers all rows of one CDR3 protein and keeps the most common genes and DNA. TCRdb's processing, not the authors' own work, is the source of the V and J calls. The sample table shows over 150,000 distinct CDR3 sequences, and about 30% are seen once. The ten largest make up around 1.9% of the sample.

Study-wide findings and limitations: DPC sensitization did not change how many TCRs were above 1 in 1000 frequency, and no evidence was found of alterations in global repertoire structure. Significantly more large CDR3 similarity clusters were formed by expanded TCRs than by pre-sensitization or healthy control sets, consistent with antigen-driven responses. Because every patient had alopecia, a presumed autoimmune disease, the patients' immune response might differ from that of healthy individuals. After repeated subsampling, changes were observed in the strength of the expansion versus patch-test correlation and in the threshold at which the correlation became significant. The number of PT1 expanded TCRs positively correlated with patch test score, significant at thresholds 8, 16 and 32 but not 4.

There are 14 amino acids in the CDR3, from cysteine to phenylalanine inclusive. Left in the record is the CDR3 DNA by itself, 42 bases read in frame from the first base. CDR1 SGHVS and CDR2 FQNEAQ were looked up in the germline V gene. V and J are truncated by 6 bases and 0 bases respectively, leaving an intervening sequence of 11 bases. This specimen's time point label, interpreted: patch test 3, about 24 weeks after DPC sensitization. In light of the paper, this sample's treatment or condition label describes: therapeutic diphenylcyclopropenone sensitization with weekly scalp DPC. At every patch-test visit, the blood draw took place before the patch test was put on. Eligible patients were aged 18 to 70, diagnosed with alopecia, deemed suitable for DPC therapy, and excluded if pregnant. Unfractionated whole blood was collected in Tempus Blood RNA tubes, and total RNA was extracted from that blood.

A few counts support this clonotype. The clone's antigen remains unknown. The sample holds no much larger clone one base away, and base qualities are not on file. The material sequenced was whole blood, taken in connection with sensitization to the hapten diphenylcyclopropenone (DPC). The sequence was obtained from a woman aged 18 to 35 with alopecia areata. Some clones in this sample may be carry-over from other donors' samples. The sequence is built from TRBV7-8 and TRBJ1-2; TRBD1 is a possible D gene, resting on 5 matching bases. The CDR3 region reads CASSPRTSNYGYTF. The DNA sequence follows: TGTGCCAGCAGTCCCCGGACATCTAACTATGGCTACACCTTC.